The 20 T cell receptor beta chains below come from one sample, sequenced in a study of blood T cell repertoires in COVID-19. Data came from immunoSEQ multiplex PCR; TCRdb stores just in-frame clones and leaves some out. The sample comprises 82,000 or so clones, 85% to 90% of which are singletons, and 1% to 1.5% rests with the top ten. The sequenced sample consisted of PBMCs or T cells enriched from blood (not recorded which). The receptors were sampled from a woman between 50 and 59 years old with acute COVID-19.

Here the CDR3 reads CASSVRQGPYEQYF. CDR3 nucleotides: TGTGCCAGCAGTGTTCGACAGGGTCCCTACGAGCAGTACTTC. This chain joins TRBV2 and TRBJ2-7; 7 bases match TRBD1. This CDR3 is 14 amino acids long. V lost 4 bases and J lost 2; bases outside the gene matches: 5. Germline assignment: CDR1 SNHLY and CDR2 FYNNEI.

The chain uses TRBV27 and TRBJ1-2; no clear D gene. The CDR3 extends over 15 amino acids. Germline lookup yields CDR1 MNHEY and CDR2 SMNVEV (reference sequence). The V end was cut by 3 bases, the J end by 5 bases, with 16 bases between. The CDR3 reads CASSFFPGKRYGYTF. The DNA for the CDR3 is TGTGCCAGCAGTTTCTTTCCGGGGAAGCGGTATGGCTACACCTTC.

CDR3 amino acids: CASSSRTTGRGNTEAFF. The CDR3 DNA sequence: TGTGCCAGCAGTTCTAGAACGACAGGGAGAGGGAACACTGAAGCTTTCTTT. The chain links TRBV27 to TRBJ1-1, with 7 bases aligning to TRBD1. The CDR3 has 17 amino acids. V dropped 4 bases and J dropped 1; count of bases not matched to a gene: 12. Germline V gene data show CDR1 as MNHEY and CDR2 as SMNVEV (reference sequence).

This sequence joins TRBV3-1 (or the pseudogene TRBV3-2) and TRBJ1-4; D is possibly TRBD1 (5 bases). Germline CDR1 and CDR2: LGHDT and YNNKEL (reference sequence). The CDR3 has 14 residues. V shed 4 bases and J shed 4 bases, with 10 bases lying between them. CDR3 DNA: TGTGCCAGCAGCCCCCGGGGGGTTAATGAAAAACTGTTTTTT. It encodes CASSPRGVNEKLFF.

This chain uses TRBV6-5 with TRBJ2-5; D is perhaps TRBD2 (5 bases). In germline, CDR1 is MNHEY, CDR2 SVGAGI. The CDR3 is 11 amino acids. Trimming removed 3 bases at V and 7 bases at J, with 6 bases between. The CDR3 DNA is TGTGCCAGCAGTTATGCGGGGACCCAGTACTTC. This gives the protein CASSYAGTQYF.

This clone was recorded once. J is TRBJ2-1 and V is TRBV18; D unresolved. The CDR3 length is 12 residues. CDR1 is KGHSH and CDR2 is LQKENI in the germline V gene. The ends were cut back, 0 bases at V and 10 bases at J, with 7 bases in the middle. The CDR3 DNA reads as TGTGCCAGCTCACCACCGTTAGCCGAGCAGTTCTTC. It yields the protein CASSPPLAEQFF. Full variable domain (remainder filled in from reference TRBV18 and TRBJ2-1): NAGVMQNPRHLVRRRGQEARLRCSPMKGHSHVYWYRQLPEEGLKFMVYLQKENIIDESGMPKERFSAEFPKEGPSILRIQQVVRGDSAAYFCASSPPLAEQFFGPGTRLTVL.

This sequence joins TRBV7-9 and TRBJ2-3; tentatively, D is TRBD2 (6 bases). V lost 3 bases, J lost 2 bases, and 12 bases lay in between. Germline CDR1 reads SEHNR; CDR2 reads FQNEAQ (reference sequence). CDR3 length: 15 residues. CDR3: CASSLRGDVTDTQYF. CDR3 coding DNA: TGTGCCAGCAGCTTGCGCGGGGATGTCACAGATACGCAGTATTTT. Supplemented by reference TRBV7-9 and TRBJ2-3, the full variable domain reads DTGVSQNPRHKITKRGQNVTFRCDPISEHNRLYWYRQTLGQGPEFLTYFQNEAQLEKSRLLSDRFSAERPKGSFSTLEIQRTEQGDSAMYLCASSLRGDVTDTQYFGPGTRLTVL.

This chain connects TRBV5-5 to TRBJ1-2; 9 bases line up with TRBD1. The CDR3 extends over 15 amino acids. The V and J ends lost 2 bases and 4 bases, in that order; junction bases with no gene match: 6. Germline V gene data show CDR1 as SGHKS and CDR2 as YYEKEE (reference sequence). CDR3 in DNA: TGTGCCAGCAGCTTTGGACAGGGGAGAAGCTATGGCTACACCTTC. The encoded protein is CASSFGQGRSYGYTF. The full variable domain, its missing parts supplied by reference TRBV5-5 and TRBJ1-2, is DAGVTQSPTHLIKTRGQQVTLRCSPISGHKSVSWYQQVLGQGPQFIFQYYEKEERGRGNFPDRFSARQFPNYSSELNVNALLLGDSALYLCASSFGQGRSYGYTFGSGTRLTVV.

This clone was found a few times. V gene TRBV9 combines with J gene TRBJ2-2; 11 bases are a match to TRBD2. The CDR3 sequence is 16 residues long. Trimming at V came to 2 bases and at J to 1 base, leaving 1 base not matched to a gene. Germline V gives CDR1 SGDLS, CDR2 YYNGEE. DNA of the CDR3: TGTGCCAGCAGCGTTAGCGGGAGGGGGAACACCGGGGAGCTGTTTTTT. Its translation is CASSVSGRGNTGELFF.

The genes are TRBV10-1 and TRBJ1-5; a weak D match, TRBD1 (6 bases). V was clipped by 0 bases and J by 1 base, with 16 bases between them. Germline V gene lookup returns CDR1 WNHNN and CDR2 SYGVQD (reference sequence). The CDR3 runs 18 residues. The CDR3 sequence is CASSESTSDRPSNQPQHF. CDR3 bases: TGCGCCAGCAGTGAGTCGACCTCCGACAGGCCCAGCAATCAGCCCCAGCATTTT.

The CDR3 bases are TGTGCCAGCAGCTTGGGGGCCAGGGTGAACACTGAAGCTTTCTTT. Translated: CASSLGARVNTEAFF. This chain links TRBV5-4 with TRBJ1-1, with D maybe TRBD1 (5 bases). The germline gives CDR1 SGHNT, CDR2 YYREEE (reference sequence). The CDR3 runs 15 residues. With 0 bases removed from V and 0 bases from J, the gap between germline ends came to 9 bases.

The chain carries TRBV9 and TRBJ2-5, with 8 bases lining up with TRBD2. The J segment lost 4 bases and the V segment lost 0 bases, leaving 5 bases of the junction unmatched. CDR1 and CDR2 (germline): SGDLS, YYNGEE. The CDR3 loop spans 15 amino acids. This CDR3 reads CASSVGGLAGETQYF. In DNA, the CDR3 is TGTGCCAGCAGCGTAGGGGGGCTAGCGGGAGAGACCCAGTACTTC.

This clone has only one observation. The chain carries TRBV6-2 or TRBV6-3 and TRBJ1-5; no firm D call. Trimming pared 0 bases from V and 1 base from J, leaving 10 bases between. The V gene's germline CDR1 is MNHEY and CDR2 SVGEGT. The CDR3 is 16 residues long. In DNA form, the CDR3 reads TGTGCCAGCAGTTACTCCGGGCCGGGAAGCAATCAGCCCCAGCATTTT. Translated: CASSYSGPGSNQPQHF.

The chain carries TRBV19 and TRBJ1-1, with D possibly matching TRBD1 (6 bases). The CDR3 runs to 14 residues. Germline-derived CDR1 and CDR2 are LNHDA and SQIVND (reference sequence). V dropped 4 bases and J dropped 1 base, with 10 bases sitting between them. The CDR3 protein is CASSTTGQNTEAFF. The CDR3 coding sequence is TGTGCCAGTAGTACTACGGGACAGAACACTGAAGCTTTCTTT.

The chain couples TRBV2 to TRBJ2-5; D might be TRBD2 (5 bases). V gave up 5 bases and J gave up 2 bases, with 12 bases separating them. CDR3 size: 14 residues. Germline assignment: CDR1 SNHLY and CDR2 FYNNEI. The CDR3 sequence: CASSYRGSQETQYF. CDR3 coding DNA: TGTGCCAGCAGTTACCGGGGATCACAAGAGACCCAGTACTTC.

The chain couples TRBV6-2 or TRBV6-3 to TRBJ1-1; perhaps TRBD1 as D (5 bases). The V end lost 5 bases, the J end lost 5 bases, and 12 bases lay between the germline ends. Germline V gene lookup returns CDR1 MNHEY and CDR2 SVGEGT. CDR3 length equals 13 residues. Here the CDR3 DNA reads TGTGCCAGCAGTCCCTGGGGGGAAACTGAAGCTTTCTTT. Translated, it gives CASSPWGETEAFF.

The V gene is TRBV6-5, the J gene TRBJ1-2; D possibly corresponds to TRBD1 (5 bases). This CDR3 contains 15 residues. Germline lookup yields CDR1 MNHEY and CDR2 SVGAGI. Deletions cut 8 bases from V and 2 bases from J, with 18 bases between. CDR3 loop: CASSVRAVGNYGYTF. The DNA of the CDR3 is TGTGCCAGCTCCGTCAGGGCTGTTGGAAACTATGGCTACACCTTC.

CDR3 amino acids: CSAGGGDGYTF. The CDR3 DNA reads TGCAGCGCGGGGGGCGGGGATGGCTACACCTTC. The chain joins TRBV29-1 to TRBJ1-2, with D possibly TRBD1 on 6 matching bases. CDR1 SQVTM and CDR2 ANQGSEA come from the germline V gene. CDR3 length: 11 amino acids. The V and J ends lost 7 bases and 6 bases respectively, with 12 bases between them.

The count of this clone is one. The chain uses TRBV5-4 and TRBJ2-3; weak D call: TRBD1 (6 bases). V was trimmed by 3 bases and J by 2 bases, leaving 16 bases between them. The CDR3 has 16 residues. Germline CDR1 and CDR2: SGHNT and YYREEE (reference sequence). The CDR3 DNA sequence: TGTGCCAGCAGCTCCCGGAAAGGGGGAGTCACAGATACGCAGTATTTT. Translating gives CASSSRKGGVTDTQYF.

The rearrangement uses TRBV18 and TRBJ1-2, with 8 bases lining up with TRBD1. Germline lookup yields CDR1 KGHSH and CDR2 LQKENI. V lost 6 bases to trimming and J lost 4 bases; unmatched junction nucleotides: 10. This CDR3 has 15 amino acids. This CDR3 reads CASSISQGATYGYTF. For the CDR3, the DNA is TGTGCCAGCTCCATTAGCCAGGGGGCTACCTATGGCTACACCTTC.